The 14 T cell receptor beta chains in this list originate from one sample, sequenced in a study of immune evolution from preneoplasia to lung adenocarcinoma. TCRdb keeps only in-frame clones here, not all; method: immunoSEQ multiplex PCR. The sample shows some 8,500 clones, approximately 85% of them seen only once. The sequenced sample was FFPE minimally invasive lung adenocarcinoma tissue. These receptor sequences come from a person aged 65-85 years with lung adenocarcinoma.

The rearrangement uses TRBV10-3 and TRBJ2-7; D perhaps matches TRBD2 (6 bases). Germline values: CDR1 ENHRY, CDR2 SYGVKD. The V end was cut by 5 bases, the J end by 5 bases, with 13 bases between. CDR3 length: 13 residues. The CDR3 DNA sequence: TGTGCCATCAGTTCCAGGGAGGAAAACGAGCAGTACTTC. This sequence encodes CAISSREENEQYF.

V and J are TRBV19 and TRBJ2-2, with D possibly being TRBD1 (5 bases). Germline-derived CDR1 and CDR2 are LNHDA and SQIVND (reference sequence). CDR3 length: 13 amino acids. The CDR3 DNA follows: TGTGGATCGACAGAGCCGAACACCGGGGAGCTGTTTTTT. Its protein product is CGSTEPNTGELFF.

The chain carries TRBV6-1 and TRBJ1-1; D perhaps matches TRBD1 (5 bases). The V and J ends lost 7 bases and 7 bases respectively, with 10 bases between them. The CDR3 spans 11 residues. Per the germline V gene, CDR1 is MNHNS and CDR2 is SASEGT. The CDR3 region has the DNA TGTGCCAGCAAGGGACCAAGTGAAGCTTTCTTT. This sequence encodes CASKGPSEAFF.

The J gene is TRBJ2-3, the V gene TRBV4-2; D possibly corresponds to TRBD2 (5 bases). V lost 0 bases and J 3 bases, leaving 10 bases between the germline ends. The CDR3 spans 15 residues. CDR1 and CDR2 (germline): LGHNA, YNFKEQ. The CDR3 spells CASSQDPWTTDTQYF. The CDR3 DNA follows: TGTGCCAGCAGCCAAGATCCTTGGACTACAGATACGCAGTATTTT.

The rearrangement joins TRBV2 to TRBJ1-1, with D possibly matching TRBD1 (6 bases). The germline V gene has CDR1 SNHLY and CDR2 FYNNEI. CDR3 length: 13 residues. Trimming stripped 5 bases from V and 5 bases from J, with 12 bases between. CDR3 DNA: TGTGCCAGCAGTCGACAGGCGGGGACTGAAGCTTTCTTT. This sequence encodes CASSRQAGTEAFF.

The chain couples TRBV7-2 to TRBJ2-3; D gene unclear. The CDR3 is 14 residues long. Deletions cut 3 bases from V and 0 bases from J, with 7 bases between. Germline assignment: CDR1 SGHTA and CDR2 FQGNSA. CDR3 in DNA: TGTGCCAGCAGCTTGTCACAGAGCACAGATACGCAGTATTTT. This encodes CASSLSQSTDTQYF.

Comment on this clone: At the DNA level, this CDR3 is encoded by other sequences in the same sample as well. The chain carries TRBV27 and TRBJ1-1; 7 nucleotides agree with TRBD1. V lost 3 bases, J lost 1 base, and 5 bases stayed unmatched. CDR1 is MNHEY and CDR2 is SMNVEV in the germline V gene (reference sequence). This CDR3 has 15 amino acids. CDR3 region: CASSFLGTENTEAFF. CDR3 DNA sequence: TGTGCCAGCAGTTTTTTAGGGACAGAGAACACTGAAGCTTTCTTT.

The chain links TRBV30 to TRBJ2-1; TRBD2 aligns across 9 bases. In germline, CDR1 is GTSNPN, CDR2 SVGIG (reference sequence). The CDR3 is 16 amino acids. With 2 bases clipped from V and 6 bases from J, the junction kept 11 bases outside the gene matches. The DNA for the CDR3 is TGTGCCTGGAGTCCTCCCTTAGCGGGGGTATTCAATGAGCAGTTCTTC. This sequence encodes CAWSPPLAGVFNEQFF.

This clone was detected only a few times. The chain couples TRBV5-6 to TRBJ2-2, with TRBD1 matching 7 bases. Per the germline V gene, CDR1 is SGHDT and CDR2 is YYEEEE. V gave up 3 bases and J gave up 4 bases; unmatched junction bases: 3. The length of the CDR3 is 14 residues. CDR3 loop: CASSYDRATGELFF. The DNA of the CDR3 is TGTGCCAGCAGCTATGACAGGGCCACCGGGGAGCTGTTTTTT.

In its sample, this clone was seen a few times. CDR3 in amino acids: CASSQPSGGPLGRNIQYF. In DNA, the CDR3 is TGCGCCAGCAGCCAACCAAGCGGGGGGCCCCTAGGGAGAAACATTCAGTACTTC. The chain links TRBV4-1 to TRBJ2-4; 9 positions match TRBD2. The ends lost 2 bases at V and 6 bases at J; junction bases unmatched: 14. The CDR3 loop spans 18 amino acids. The germline CDR1 and CDR2 sequences are MGHRA and YSYEKL.

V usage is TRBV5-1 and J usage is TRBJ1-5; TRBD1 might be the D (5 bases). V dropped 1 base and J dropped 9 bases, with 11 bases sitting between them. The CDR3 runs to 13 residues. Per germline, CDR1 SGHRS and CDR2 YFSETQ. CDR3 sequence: CASSLTGGGPQHF. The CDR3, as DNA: TGCGCCAGCAGCTTGACGGGCGGGGGGCCCCAGCATTTT.

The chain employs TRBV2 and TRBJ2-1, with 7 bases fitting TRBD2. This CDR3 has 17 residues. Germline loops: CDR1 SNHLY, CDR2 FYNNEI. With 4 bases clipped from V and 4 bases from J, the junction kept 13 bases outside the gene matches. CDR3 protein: CASSGFGGGYTYNEQFF. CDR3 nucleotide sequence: TGTGCCAGCAGTGGATTTGGCGGGGGTTATACGTACAATGAGCAGTTCTTC.

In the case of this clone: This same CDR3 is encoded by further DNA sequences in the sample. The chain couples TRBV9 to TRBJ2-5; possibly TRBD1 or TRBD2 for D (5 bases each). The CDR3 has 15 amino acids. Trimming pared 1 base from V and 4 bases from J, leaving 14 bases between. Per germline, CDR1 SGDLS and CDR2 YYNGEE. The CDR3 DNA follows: TGTGCCAGCAGCGTACGGGGCGGGTCGGGAGAGACCCAGTACTTC. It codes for CASSVRGGSGETQYF.

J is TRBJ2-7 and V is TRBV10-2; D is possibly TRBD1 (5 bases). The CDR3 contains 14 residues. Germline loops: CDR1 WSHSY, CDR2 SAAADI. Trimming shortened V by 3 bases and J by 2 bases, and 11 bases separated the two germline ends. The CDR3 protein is CASSDRVRAYEQYF. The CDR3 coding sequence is TGCGCCAGCAGTGACCGGGTCAGGGCCTACGAGCAGTACTTC.